The rows below give T cell receptor beta chains drawn from one sample of a study of neurological immune-mediated disorders. TCRdb re-analysed the 5' RACE reads in MiXCR, keeping a single row per CDR3 protein. The data contain about 43,000 distinct CDR3 sequences, roughly 13% of them singletons. Specimen: PBMCs. The receptors come from a female donor in good health. Each CDR3 is given without its conserved first and last residue.

TRBJ2-7,TRBV2,ASTLGPITYEQY
TRBJ2-5,TRBV5-1,ASSSAGFEETQY
TRBJ2-4,TRBV7-8,ASSSSSPGGGDIQY
TRBJ2-5,TRBV5-1,ASSLSPGTRETQY
TRBJ2-2,TRBV7-9,ASSLTQTGELF
TRBJ2-5,TRBV5-1,ASSLTRDREETQY
TRBJ1-5,TRBV5-6,ASSTGGLDRQPQH
TRBJ1-1,TRBV7-9,ASIQGKANTEAF
TRBJ2-7,TRBV28,ATLRTGVYEQY
TRBJ2-2,TRBV9,ASSVAGGSRLTGELF
TRBJ2-7,TRBV11-2,ASSLDAGGFSYEQY